The present T cell receptor beta chain was sequenced within a study of T cells in Graves' hyperthyroidism and ophthalmopathy. Study-wide context: Peripheral blood samples were taken at initial diagnosis, prior to any treatment. Study results and caveats: Blood held most thyroid clonotypes expanded above 0.001 frequency.

V dropped 5 bases and J dropped 6; count of bases not matched to a gene: 6. CDR1 and CDR2 (germline): SGHNT, YYREEE (reference sequence). The CDR3 spans 13 residues. Pregnant or lactating patients were excluded, as were those with uncontrolled infection or other autoimmune disease. Diagnoses were established using clinical symptoms, serum thyroxine and TRAb, thyroid ultrasound and orbital computed tomography. In its sample, this clonotype was seen a few times. Its antigen is still unknown. Authors of the study amplified TCR beta CDR3 regions from RNA transcripts. The study used the HTBI primer set for a first-round RT-PCR of the TCR CDR3. Using its own MiXCR run on the multiplex PCR reads, TCRdb lists one record per CDR3 protein. This sample has hundreds of thousands of distinct CDR3 sequences, with 16% found just once.

The sequence came from a middle-aged woman with Graves' ophthalmopathy. Sequencing was performed on blood. The V call is TRBV5-4, the J call TRBJ2-5, with 8 bases identical to TRBD2. CDR3 bases: TGTGCCAGCAGTTCCGGGGGGGTAAAGACCCAGTACTTC. Translated, it gives CASSSGGVKTQYF.